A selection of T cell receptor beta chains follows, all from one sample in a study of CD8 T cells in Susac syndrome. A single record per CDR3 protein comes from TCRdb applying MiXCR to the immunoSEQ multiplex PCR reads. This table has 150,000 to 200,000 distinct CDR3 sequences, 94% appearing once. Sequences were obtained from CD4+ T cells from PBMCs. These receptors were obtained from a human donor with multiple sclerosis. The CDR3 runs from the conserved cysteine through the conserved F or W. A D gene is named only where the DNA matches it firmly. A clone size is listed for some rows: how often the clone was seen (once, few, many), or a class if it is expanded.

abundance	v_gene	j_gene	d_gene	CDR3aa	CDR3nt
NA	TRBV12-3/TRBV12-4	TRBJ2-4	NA	CASSAGSNAKNIQYF	TGTGCCAGCAGTGCCGGGTCCAACGCCAAAAACATTCAGTACTTC
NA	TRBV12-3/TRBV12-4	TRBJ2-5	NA	CASSGTGTQYF	TGTGCCAGCAGCGGAACGGGGACCCAGTACTTC
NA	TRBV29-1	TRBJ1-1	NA	CSGSDRSYTEAFF	TGCAGCGGATCAGACCGGAGCTACACTGAAGCTTTCTTT
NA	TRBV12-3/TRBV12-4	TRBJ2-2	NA	CASSPRQTSAGELFF	TGTGCCAGCAGTCCCCGACAGACCTCGGCAGGGGAGCTGTTTTTT
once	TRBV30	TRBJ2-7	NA	CAWSEGGSSYEQYF	TGTGCCTGGAGTGAAGGGGGGAGCTCCTACGAGCAGTACTTC
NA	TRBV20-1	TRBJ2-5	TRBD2	CSASWGGASGKETQYF	TGCAGTGCTTCCTGGGGGGGGGCTAGCGGGAAAGAGACCCAGTACTTC
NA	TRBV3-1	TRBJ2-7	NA	CASSRRIGTGSHEQYF	TGTGCCAGCAGCCGAAGAATCGGGACTGGGTCGCACGAGCAGTACTTC
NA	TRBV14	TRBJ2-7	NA	CASSPQQRKYEQYF	TGTGCCAGCAGCCCGCAACAGAGGAAATACGAGCAGTACTTC
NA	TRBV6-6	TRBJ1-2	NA	CASSYTIVTEAYGYTF	TGTGCCAGCAGTTACACGATTGTGACAGAGGCCTATGGCTACACCTTC
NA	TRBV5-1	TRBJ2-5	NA	CASSRPLETQYF	TGCGCCAGCAGCCGCCCCTTGGAGACCCAGTACTTC
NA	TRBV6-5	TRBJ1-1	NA	CASRNGWGTEAFF	TGTGCCAGCAGGAACGGTTGGGGCACTGAAGCTTTCTTT
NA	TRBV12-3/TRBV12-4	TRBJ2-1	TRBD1	CASNLRTGGEQFF	TGTGCCAGCAACCTACGGACAGGGGGTGAGCAGTTCTTC
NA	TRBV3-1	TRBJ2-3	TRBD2	CASSQVGREEGDTQYF	TGTGCCAGCAGCCAAGTTGGACGGGAGGAGGGAGATACGCAGTATTTT
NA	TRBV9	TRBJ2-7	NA	CASSVERNGEQYF	TGTGCCAGCAGCGTAGAAAGGAATGGGGAGCAGTACTTC
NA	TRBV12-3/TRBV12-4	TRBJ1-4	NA	CASSFGEKLFF	TGTGCCAGCAGTTTCGGTGAAAAACTGTTTTTT
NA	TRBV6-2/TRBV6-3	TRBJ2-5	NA	CASGGTELGKETQYF	TGTGCCAGCGGGGGTACGGAGTTGGGCAAAGAGACCCAGTACTTC
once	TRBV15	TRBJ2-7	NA	CATSPGVSSYEQYF	TGTGCCACCAGTCCGGGGGTATCGTCGTACGAGCAGTACTTC
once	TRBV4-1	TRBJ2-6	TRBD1	CASSHNSQGAGANVLTF	TGCGCCAGCAGCCATAACTCACAGGGGGCTGGGGCCAACGTCCTGACTTTC
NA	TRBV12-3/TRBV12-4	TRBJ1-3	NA	CASSFGGSGNTIYF	TGTGCCAGCAGTTTTGGTGGATCCGGAAACACCATATATTTT
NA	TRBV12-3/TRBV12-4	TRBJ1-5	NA	CASSFTLNQPQHF	TGTGCCAGCAGTTTTACCCTTAATCAGCCCCAGCATTTT
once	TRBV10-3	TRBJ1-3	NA	CAISDPFSGNTIYF	TGTGCCATCAGTGATCCCTTCTCTGGAAACACCATATATTTT
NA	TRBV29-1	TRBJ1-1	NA	CSVSKRTEAFF	TGCAGCGTTTCAAAGAGGACAGAAGCTTTCTTT
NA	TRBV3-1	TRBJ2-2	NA	CASSHGPRRTGELFF	TGTGCCAGCAGCCACGGTCCCCGGAGGACCGGGGAGCTGTTTTTT
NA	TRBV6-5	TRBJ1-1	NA	CASSYQGRDTEAFF	TGTGCCAGCAGTTACCAGGGAAGGGACACTGAAGCTTTCTTT
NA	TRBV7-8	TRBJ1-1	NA	CASSAYRVATEAFF	TGTGCCAGCAGCGCCTACAGGGTTGCCACTGAAGCTTTCTTT
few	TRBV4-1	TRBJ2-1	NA	CASSQAGQTNEQFF	TGCGCCAGCAGCCAAGCCGGACAGACCAATGAGCAGTTCTTC
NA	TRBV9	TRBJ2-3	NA	CASSVRTENTDTQYF	TGTGCCAGCAGCGTTAGGACAGAAAACACAGATACGCAGTATTTT
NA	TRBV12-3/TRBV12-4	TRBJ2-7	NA	CASGEWGILYEQYF	TGTGCCAGCGGGGAATGGGGGATCCTCTACGAGCAGTACTTC
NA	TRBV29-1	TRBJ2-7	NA	CSVPTGTSYEQYF	TGCAGCGTTCCTACAGGGACCTCCTACGAGCAGTACTTC
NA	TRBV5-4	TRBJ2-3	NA	CASSLGADSTDTQYF	TGTGCCAGCAGCTTGGGAGCGGATAGCACAGATACGCAGTATTTT
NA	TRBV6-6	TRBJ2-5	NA	CASKVPQETQYF	TGTGCCAGCAAGGTCCCCCAGGAGACCCAGTACTTC
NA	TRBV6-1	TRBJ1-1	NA	CASPPGSMNTEAFF	TGTGCCAGCCCCCCGGGATCAATGAACACTGAAGCTTTCTTT
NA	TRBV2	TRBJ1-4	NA	CASSGATATNEKLFF	TGTGCCAGCAGCGGGGCTACAGCAACTAATGAAAAACTGTTTTTT
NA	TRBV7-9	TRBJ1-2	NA	CASSSGTYYGYTF	TGTGCCAGCAGCTCCGGGACCTACTATGGCTACACCTTC
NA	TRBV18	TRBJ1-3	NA	CASSPVGREGNTIYF	TGTGCCAGCTCACCAGTTGGGCGAGAAGGAAACACCATATATTTT
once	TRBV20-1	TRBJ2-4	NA	CSASWQGGNIQYF	TGCAGTGCTAGCTGGCAGGGGGGAAACATTCAGTACTTC
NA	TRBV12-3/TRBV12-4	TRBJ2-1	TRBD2	CASSLGGLAGNEQFF	TGTGCCAGCAGTTTAGGGGGACTAGCAGGCAATGAGCAGTTCTTC
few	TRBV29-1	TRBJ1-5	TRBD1	CSVLTGSNQPQHF	TGCAGCGTTCTGACAGGGAGCAATCAGCCCCAGCATTTT
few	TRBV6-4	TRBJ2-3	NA	CASSDRYLDTQYF	TGTGCCAGCAGTGACCGATATTTGGATACGCAGTATTTT
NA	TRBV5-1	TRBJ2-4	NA	CASSLDREDIQYF	TGCGCCAGCAGCTTAGACAGGGAGGACATTCAGTACTTC
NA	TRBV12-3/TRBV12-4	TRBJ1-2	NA	CASSPERGDYGYTF	TGTGCCAGCAGTCCCGAGCGGGGTGACTATGGCTACACCTTC
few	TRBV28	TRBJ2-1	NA	CASSFSNNEQFF	TGTGCCAGCAGTTTTTCTAACAATGAGCAGTTCTTC
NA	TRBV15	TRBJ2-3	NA	CATSRAGAIGDTQYF	TGTGCCACCAGCAGAGCAGGGGCGATAGGAGATACGCAGTATTTT
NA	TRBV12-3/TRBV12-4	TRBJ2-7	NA	CASSLQSYEQYF	TGTGCCAGCAGTTTACAGTCCTACGAGCAGTACTTC
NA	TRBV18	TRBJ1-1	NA	CASSLGRLNTEAFF	TGTGCCAGCTCTCTGGGACGCCTGAACACTGAAGCTTTCTTT
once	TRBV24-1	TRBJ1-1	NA	CATSQGSNTEAFF	TGTGCCACCAGCCAAGGCAGCAACACTGAAGCTTTCTTT
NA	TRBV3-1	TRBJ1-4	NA	CASSRINEKLFF	TGTGCCAGCAGCCGAATTAATGAAAAACTGTTTTTT
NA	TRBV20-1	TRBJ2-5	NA	CSARAQGAETQYF	TGCAGTGCTAGAGCCCAGGGTGCGGAGACCCAGTACTTC
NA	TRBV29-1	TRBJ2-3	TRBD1	CSVDGTGGEGGDTQYF	TGCAGCGTTGACGGTACAGGGGGCGAGGGTGGAGATACGCAGTATTTT